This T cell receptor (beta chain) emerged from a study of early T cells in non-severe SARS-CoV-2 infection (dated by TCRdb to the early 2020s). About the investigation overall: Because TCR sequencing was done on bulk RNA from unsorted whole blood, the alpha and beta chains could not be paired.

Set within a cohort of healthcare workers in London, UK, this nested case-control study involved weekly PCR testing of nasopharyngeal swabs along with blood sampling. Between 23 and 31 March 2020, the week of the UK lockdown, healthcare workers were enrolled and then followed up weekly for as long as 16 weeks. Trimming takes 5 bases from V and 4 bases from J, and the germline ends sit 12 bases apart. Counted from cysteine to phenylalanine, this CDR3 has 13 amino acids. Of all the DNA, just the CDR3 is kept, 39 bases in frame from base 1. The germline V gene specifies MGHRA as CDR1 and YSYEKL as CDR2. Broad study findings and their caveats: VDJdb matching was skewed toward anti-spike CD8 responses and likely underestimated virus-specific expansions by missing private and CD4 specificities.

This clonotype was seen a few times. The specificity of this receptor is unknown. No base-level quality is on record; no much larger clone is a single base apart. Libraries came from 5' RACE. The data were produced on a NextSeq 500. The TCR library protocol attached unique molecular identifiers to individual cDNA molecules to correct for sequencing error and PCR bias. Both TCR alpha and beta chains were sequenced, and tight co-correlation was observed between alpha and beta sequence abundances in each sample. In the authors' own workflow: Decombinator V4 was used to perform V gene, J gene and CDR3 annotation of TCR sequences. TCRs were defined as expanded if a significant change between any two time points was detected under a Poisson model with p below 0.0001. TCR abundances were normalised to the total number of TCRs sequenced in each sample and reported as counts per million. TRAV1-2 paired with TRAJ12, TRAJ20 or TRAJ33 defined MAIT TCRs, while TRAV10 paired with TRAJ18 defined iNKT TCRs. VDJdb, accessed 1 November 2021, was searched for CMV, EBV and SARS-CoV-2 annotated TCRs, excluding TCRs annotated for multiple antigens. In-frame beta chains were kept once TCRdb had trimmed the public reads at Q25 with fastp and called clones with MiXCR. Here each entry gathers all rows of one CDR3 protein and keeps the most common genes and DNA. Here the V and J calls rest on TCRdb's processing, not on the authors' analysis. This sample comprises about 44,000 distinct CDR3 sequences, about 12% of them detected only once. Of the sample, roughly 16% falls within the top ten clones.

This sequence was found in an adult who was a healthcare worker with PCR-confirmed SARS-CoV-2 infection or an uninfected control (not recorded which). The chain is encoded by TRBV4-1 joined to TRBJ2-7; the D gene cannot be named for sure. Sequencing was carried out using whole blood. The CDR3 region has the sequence CASSGHYPYEQYF. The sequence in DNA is TGCGCCAGCAGCGGGCATTACCCTTACGAGCAGTACTTC.